This T cell receptor (beta chain) was captured by sequencing in a study of cytomegalovirus exposure and HLA in healthy donors. Regarding the study as a whole: Rare TCR sequences dominated, though some public TCRs recurred in many donors. Reports described diagnosis of cytomegalovirus status by the classifier as highly specific and sensitive. In vitro checks showed that a few CMV-associated chains really do target CMV antigens.

In regard to this clone: The antigen is undetermined.

The germline V and J ends were trimmed by 5 bases and 7 bases, with 17 bases remaining between them. CDR3 length: 14 amino acids. Germline assignment: CDR1 LNHDA and CDR2 SQIVND (reference sequence). Data came from immunoSEQ multiplex PCR; TCRdb stores just in-frame clones and leaves some out. The sample consists of about 160,000 clones, approximately 96% of them appearing once. The chain recombines TRBV19 with TRBJ1-2; TRBD1 might be the D (6 bases). The sample was PBMCs. This clonotype was obtained from a woman under 30 in good health and CMV-seronegative. CDR3 in DNA: TGTGCCAGTAGTGAGGTGGCAGGGGAAAGTGGCTACACCTTC. Translated: CASSEVAGESGYTF.